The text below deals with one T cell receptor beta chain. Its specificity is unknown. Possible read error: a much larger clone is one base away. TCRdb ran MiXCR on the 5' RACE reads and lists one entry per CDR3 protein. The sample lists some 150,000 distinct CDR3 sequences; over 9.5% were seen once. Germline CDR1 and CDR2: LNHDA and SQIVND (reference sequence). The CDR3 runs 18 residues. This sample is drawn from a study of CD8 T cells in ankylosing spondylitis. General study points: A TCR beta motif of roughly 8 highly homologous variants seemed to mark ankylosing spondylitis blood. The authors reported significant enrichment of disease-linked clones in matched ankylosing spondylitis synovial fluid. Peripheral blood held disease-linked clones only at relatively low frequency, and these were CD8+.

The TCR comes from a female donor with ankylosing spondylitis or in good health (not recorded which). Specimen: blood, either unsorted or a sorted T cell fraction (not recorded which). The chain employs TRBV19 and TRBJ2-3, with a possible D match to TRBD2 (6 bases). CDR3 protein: CASSYGPGRRTSTDTKYF. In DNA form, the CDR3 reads TGTGCCAGTAGTTACGGACCGGGACGCAGAACTAGCACAGATACGAAGTATTTT.